This T cell receptor (beta chain) was identified during a study of vaccination and CD4 T cells after COVID-19. At the level of the study: The convalescents comprised six males and four females, two of them Hispanic.

V gave up 8 bases and J gave up 6 bases; unmatched junction bases: 10. The CDR3 runs 15 residues. Looked up from germline, CDR1 is KGHDR and CDR2 is SFDVKD. Sample treatment: approximately 9-day PBMC culture with coronavirus spike peptide pools or control peptides (ViraFEST assay). CD4+ T-cell collection from the unexposed donor predated the COVID-19 pandemic (2011-2018). An Oncomine TCR Beta short-read assay was used to sequence the DNA from cultured CD4+ T cells. The authors extracted genomic DNA from cultured CD4+ T cells. One entry per CDR3 protein results from TCRdb running MiXCR on the PCR reads. There are under 7,000 distinct CDR3 sequences in the sample; around a third occur only once, and about a tenth lies in the top ten. About this clonotype: Its antigen is unidentified.

The gene calls are TRBV24-1 and TRBJ1-2, with TRBD1 matching 11 bases. The sequence derives from a human donor in good health. The sequenced sample consisted of CD4+ T cells from blood, cultured in vitro. CDR3 coding DNA: TGTGCCACCAAAGTAAACCGGGACAGGGGGAATGGCTACACCTTC. It translates to CATKVNRDRGNGYTF.